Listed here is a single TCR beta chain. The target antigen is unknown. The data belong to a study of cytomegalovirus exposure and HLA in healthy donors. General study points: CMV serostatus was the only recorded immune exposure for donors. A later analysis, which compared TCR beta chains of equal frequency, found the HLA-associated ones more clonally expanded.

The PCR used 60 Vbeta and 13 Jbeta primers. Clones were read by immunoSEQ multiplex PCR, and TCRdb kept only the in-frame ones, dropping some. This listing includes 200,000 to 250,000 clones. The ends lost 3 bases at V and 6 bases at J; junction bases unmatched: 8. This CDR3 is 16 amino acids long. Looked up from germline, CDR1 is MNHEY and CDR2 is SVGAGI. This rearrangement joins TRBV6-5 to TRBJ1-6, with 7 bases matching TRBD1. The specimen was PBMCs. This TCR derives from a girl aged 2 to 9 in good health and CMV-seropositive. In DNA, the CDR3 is TGTGCCAGCAGTTATAGTTCGGGACAGTCTAATTCACCCCTCCACTTT. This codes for CASSYSSGQSNSPLHF.